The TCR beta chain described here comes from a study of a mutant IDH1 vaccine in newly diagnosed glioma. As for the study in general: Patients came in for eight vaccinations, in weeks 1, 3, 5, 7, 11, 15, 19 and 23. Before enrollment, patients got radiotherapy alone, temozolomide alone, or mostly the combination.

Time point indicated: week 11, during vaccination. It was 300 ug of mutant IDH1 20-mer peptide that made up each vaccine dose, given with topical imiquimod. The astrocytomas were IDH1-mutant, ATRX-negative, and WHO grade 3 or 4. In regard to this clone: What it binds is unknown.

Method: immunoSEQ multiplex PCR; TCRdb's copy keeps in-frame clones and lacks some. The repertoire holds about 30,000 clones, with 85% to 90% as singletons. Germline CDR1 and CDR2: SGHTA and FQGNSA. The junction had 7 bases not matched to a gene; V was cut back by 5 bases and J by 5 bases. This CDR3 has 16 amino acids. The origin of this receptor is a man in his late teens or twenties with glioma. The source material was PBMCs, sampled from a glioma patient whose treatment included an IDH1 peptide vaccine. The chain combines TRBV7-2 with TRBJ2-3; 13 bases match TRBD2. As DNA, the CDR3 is TGTGCCAGCAGCAGACTAGCGGGAGGTAAAGTAGATACGCAGTATTTT. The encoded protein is CASSRLAGGKVDTQYF.